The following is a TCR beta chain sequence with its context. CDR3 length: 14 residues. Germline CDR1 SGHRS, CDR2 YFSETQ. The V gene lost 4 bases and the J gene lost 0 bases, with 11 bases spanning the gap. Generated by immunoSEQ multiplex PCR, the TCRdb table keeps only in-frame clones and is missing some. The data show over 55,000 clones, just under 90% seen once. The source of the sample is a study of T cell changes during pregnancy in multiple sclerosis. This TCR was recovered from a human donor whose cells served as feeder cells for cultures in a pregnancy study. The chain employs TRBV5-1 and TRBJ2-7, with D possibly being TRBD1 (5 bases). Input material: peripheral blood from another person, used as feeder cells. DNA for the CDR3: TGCGCCAGCAGCAGGACAACTCCCTCCTACGAGCAGTACTTC. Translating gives CASSRTTPSYEQYF.